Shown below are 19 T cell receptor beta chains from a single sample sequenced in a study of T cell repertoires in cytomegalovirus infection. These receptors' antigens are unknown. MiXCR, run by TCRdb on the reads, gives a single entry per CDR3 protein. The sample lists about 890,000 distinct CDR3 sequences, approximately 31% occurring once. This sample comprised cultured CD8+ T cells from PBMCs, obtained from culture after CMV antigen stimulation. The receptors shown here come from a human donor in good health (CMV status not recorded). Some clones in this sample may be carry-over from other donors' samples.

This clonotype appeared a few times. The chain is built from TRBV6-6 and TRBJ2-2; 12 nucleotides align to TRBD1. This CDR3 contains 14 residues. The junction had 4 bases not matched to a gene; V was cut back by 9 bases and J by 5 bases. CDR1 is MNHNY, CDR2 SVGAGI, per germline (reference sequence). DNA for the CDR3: TGTGCCAGTCGGGACAGGGGGCGAACCGGGGAGCTGTTTTTT. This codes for CASRDRGRTGELFF.

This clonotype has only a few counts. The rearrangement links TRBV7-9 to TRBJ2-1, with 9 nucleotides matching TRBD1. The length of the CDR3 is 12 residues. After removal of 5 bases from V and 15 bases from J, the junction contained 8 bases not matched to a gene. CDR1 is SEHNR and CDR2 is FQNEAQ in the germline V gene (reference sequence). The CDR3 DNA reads TGTGCCAGCAGCCGGGACAGGGATCTTCGGTTCTTC. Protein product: CASSRDRDLRFF.

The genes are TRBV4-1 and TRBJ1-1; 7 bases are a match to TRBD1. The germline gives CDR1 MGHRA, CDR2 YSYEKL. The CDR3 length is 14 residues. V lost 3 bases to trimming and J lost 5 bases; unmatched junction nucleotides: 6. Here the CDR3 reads CASSHRQGWTEAFF. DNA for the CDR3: TGCGCCAGCAGCCATAGACAGGGATGGACTGAAGCTTTCTTT.

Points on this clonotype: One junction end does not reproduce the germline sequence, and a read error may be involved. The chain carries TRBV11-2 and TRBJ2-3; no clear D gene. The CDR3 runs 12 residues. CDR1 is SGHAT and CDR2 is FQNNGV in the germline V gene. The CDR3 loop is CASSLGQDSQYF. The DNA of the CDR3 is TGTGCCAGCAGCTTAGGCCAAGATTCGCAGTATTTT.

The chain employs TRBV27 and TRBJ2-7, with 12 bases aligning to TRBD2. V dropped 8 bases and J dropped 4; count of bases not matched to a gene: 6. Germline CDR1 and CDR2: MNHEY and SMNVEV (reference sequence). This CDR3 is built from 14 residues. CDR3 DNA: TGTGCCAGCCGGAGACTAGCGGGGGAGTACGAGCAGTACTTC. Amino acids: CASRRLAGEYEQYF.

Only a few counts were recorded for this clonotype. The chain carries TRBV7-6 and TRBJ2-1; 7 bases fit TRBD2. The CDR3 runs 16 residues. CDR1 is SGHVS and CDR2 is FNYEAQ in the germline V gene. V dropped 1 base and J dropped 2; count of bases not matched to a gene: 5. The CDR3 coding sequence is TGTGCCAGCAGCTTAGGGTCGCGGGGGACCTACAATGAGCAGTTCTTC. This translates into CASSLGSRGTYNEQFF.

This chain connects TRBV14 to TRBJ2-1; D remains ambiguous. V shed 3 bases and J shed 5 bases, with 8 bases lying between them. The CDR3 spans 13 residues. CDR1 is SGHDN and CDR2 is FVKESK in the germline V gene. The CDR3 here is CASSQITDNEQFF. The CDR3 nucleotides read TGTGCCAGCAGCCAGATAACAGACAATGAGCAGTTCTTC. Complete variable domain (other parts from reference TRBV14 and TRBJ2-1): EAGVTQFPSHSVIEKGQTVTLRCDPISGHDNLYWYRRVMGKEIKFLLHFVKESKQDESGMPNNRFLAERTGGTYSTLKVQPAELEDSGVYFCASSQITDNEQFFGPGTRLTVL.

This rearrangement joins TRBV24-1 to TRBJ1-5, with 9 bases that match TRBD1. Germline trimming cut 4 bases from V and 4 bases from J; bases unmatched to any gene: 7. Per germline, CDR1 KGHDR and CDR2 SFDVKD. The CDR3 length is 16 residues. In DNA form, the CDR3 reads TGTGCCACCAGTGAGGGGACAGGGAGTGGTAATCAGCCCCAGCATTTT. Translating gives CATSEGTGSGNQPQHF.

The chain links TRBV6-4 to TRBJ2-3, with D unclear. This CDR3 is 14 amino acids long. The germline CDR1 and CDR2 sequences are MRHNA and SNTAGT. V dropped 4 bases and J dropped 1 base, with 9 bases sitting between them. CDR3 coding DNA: TGTGCCAGCAGTGGTGGGCAGGGCACAGATACGCAGTATTTT. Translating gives CASSGGQGTDTQYF.

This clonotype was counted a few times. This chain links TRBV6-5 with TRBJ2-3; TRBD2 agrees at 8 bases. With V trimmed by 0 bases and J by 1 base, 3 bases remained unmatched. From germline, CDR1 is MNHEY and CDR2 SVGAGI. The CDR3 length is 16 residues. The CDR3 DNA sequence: TGTGCCAGCAGTTACTCGAAACTAGCGGGCACAGATACGCAGTATTTT. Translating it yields CASSYSKLAGTDTQYF.

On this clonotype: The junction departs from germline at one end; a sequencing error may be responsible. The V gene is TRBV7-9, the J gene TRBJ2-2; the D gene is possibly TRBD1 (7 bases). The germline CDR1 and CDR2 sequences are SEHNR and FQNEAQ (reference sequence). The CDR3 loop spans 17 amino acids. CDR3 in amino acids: CANSSLEGAANTGELFF. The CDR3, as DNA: TGTGCCAACAGCTCCCTGGAGGGGGCTGCGAACACCGGGGAGCTGTTTTTT. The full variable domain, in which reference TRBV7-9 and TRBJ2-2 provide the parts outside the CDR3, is DTGVSQNPRHKITKRGQNVTFRCDPISEHNRLYWYRQTLGQGPEFLTYFQNEAQLEKSRLLSDRFSAERPKGSFSTLEIQRTEQGDSAMYLCANSSLEGAANTGELFFGEGSRLTVL.

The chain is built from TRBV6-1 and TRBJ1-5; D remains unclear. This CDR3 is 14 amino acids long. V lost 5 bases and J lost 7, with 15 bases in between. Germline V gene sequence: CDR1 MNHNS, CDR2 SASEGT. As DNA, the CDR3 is TGTGCCAGCAGTATGTCCCTGGCGGGGCAGCCCCAGCATTTT. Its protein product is CASSMSLAGQPQHF.

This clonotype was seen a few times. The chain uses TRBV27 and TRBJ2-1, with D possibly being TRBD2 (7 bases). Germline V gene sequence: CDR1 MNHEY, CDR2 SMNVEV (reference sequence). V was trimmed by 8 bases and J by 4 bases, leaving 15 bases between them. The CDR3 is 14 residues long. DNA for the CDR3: TGTGCCAGCTGGGGGGGGGGACAATACAATGAGCAGTTCTTC. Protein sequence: CASWGGGQYNEQFF.

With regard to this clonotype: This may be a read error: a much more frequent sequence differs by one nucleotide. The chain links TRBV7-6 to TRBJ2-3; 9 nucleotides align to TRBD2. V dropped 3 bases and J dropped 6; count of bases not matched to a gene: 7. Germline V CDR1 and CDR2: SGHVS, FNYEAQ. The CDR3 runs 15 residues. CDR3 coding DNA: TGTGCCAGCAGCTTCAAAGCGGGGGGCGGGGATACGCAGTATTTT. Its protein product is CASSFKAGGGDTQYF.

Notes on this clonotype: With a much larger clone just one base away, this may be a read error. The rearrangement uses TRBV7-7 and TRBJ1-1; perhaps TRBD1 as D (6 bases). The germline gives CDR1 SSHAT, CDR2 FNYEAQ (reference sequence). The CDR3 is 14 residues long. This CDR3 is CASSLLDRITEAFF. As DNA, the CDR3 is TGTGCTAGCAGCTTACTAGACAGGATCACTGAAGCTTTCTTT.

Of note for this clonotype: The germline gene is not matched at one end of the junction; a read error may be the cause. The CDR3 region is CVSSLNGQYTEAFF. Written as DNA, the CDR3 is TGTGTCAGCAGCTTAAATGGACAGTACACTGAAGCTTTCTTT. The chain carries TRBV7-3 and TRBJ1-1, with TRBD1 as a possible D gene (6 bases). Germline V gene lookup returns CDR1 SGHTA and CDR2 FQGTGA. This CDR3 contains 14 residues.

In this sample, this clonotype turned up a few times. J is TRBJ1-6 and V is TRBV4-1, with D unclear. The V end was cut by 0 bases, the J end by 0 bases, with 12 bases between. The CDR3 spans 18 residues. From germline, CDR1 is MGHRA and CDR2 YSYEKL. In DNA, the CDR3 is TGCGCCAGCAGCCAAGATTCGGAAGGCCGCTCCTATAATTCACCCCTCCACTTT. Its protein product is CASSQDSEGRSYNSPLHF.

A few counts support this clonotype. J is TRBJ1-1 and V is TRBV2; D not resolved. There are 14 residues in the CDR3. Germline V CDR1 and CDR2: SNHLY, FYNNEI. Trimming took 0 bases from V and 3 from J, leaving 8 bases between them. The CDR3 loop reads CASSEALRDTEAFF. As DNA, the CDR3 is TGTGCCAGCAGTGAAGCGCTTCGGGACACTGAAGCTTTCTTT. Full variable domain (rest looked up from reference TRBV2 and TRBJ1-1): EPEVTQTPSHQVTQMGQEVILRCVPISNHLYFYWYRQILGQKVEFLVSFYNNEISEKSEIFDDQFSVERPDGSNFTLKIRSTKLEDSAMYFCASSEALRDTEAFFGQGTRLTVV.

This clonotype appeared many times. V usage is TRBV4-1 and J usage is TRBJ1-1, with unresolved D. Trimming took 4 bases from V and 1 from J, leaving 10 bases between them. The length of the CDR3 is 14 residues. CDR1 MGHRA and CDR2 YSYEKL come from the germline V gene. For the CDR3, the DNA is TGCGCCAGCAGCCCTACAGTGGGGAACACTGAAGCTTTCTTT. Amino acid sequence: CASSPTVGNTEAFF.